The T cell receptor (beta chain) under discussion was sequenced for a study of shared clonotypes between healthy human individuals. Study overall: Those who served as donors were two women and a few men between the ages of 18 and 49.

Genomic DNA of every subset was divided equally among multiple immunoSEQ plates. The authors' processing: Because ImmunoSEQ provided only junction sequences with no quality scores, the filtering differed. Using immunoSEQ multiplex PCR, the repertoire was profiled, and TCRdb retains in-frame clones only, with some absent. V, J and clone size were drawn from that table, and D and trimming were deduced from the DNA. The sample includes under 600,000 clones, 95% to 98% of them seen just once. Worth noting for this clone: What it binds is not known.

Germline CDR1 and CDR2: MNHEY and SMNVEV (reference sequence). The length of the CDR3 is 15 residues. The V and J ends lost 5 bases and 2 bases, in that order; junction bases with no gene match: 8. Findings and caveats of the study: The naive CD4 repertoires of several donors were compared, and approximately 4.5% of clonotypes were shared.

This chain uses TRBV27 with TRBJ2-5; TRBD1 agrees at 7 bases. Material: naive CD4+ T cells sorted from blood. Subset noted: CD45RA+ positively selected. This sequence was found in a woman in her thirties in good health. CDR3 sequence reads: CASSRTGAGQETQYF. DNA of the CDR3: TGTGCCAGCAGTCGAACAGGGGCCGGGCAAGAGACCCAGTACTTC.